The 18 T cell receptor beta chains below come from one sample, sequenced in a study of CD8 T cells in ankylosing spondylitis. Each CDR3 protein gets one entry after TCRdb re-called the 5' RACE reads with MiXCR. Altogether about 220,000 distinct CDR3 sequences are present, roughly 24% being singletons, with the ten largest covering just over 6.5%. The sample consisted of blood, either unsorted or a sorted T cell fraction (not recorded which). Source of these receptors: a male donor with ankylosing spondylitis or in good health (not recorded which).

The chain employs TRBV20-1 and TRBJ2-7; 12 nucleotides match TRBD2. Trimming at V came to 5 bases and at J to 5 bases, leaving 13 bases not matched to a gene. Looked up from germline, CDR1 is DFQATT and CDR2 is SNEGSKA (reference sequence). The CDR3 is made up of 16 amino acids. CDR3 bases: TGCAGTGCTGGGCCCCCCACTAGCGGGAGGATCCACGAGCAGTACTTC. Its translation is CSAGPPTSGRIHEQYF.

The chain is built from TRBV20-1 and TRBJ2-3; possibly TRBD1 or TRBD2 for D (6 bases each). V dropped 3 bases and J dropped 2 bases, with 12 bases sitting between them. The CDR3 is 14 amino acids. Germline lookup yields CDR1 DFQATT and CDR2 SNEGSKA (reference sequence). The CDR3 protein is CSARGAGNTDTQYF. The CDR3 nucleotides read TGCAGTGCTAGGGGGGCGGGGAACACAGATACGCAGTATTTT.

This clonotype occurred many times. The CDR3 loop is CASSLWQEQYF. The CDR3 DNA reads TGTGCCAGCAGTTTATGGCAGGAGCAGTACTTC. The rearrangement joins TRBV28 to TRBJ2-7; no reliable D call. CDR3 size: 11 residues. Trimming cost V 0 bases and J 7 bases, with 4 bases left between them. The V gene's germline CDR1 is MDHEN and CDR2 SYDVKM.

This chain connects TRBV29-1 to TRBJ2-1; D is undetermined. Per the germline V gene, CDR1 is SQVTM and CDR2 is ANQGSEA. The CDR3 is made up of 15 amino acids. Trimming took 7 bases from V and 6 from J, leaving 22 bases between them. The CDR3 protein is CSGWVGSYPGNEQFF. As DNA, the CDR3 is TGCAGCGGGTGGGTAGGGTCATACCCAGGCAATGAGCAGTTCTTC.

This clonotype showed up many times. The rearrangement uses TRBV7-3 and TRBJ2-5; the D gene is possibly TRBD1 (5 bases). Deletions cut 6 bases from V and 1 base from J, with 9 bases between. Germline CDR1 is SGHTA and CDR2 is FQGTGA. The CDR3 contains 13 residues. CDR3 sequence (DNA): TGTGCCAGCAGTTCCGACAGCCAAGAGACCCAGTACTTC. Translation: CASSSDSQETQYF.

This clonotype was found a few times. V and J are TRBV12-3 or TRBV12-4 and TRBJ1-6; 8 nucleotides align to TRBD1. Unmatched junction bases numbered 6, after V lost 6 bases and J lost 5 bases. The CDR3 spans 15 residues. The CDR3 DNA is TGTGCCAGCAGGTCCGGACAGGGTGATAATTCACCCCTCCACTTT. Translating it yields CASRSGQGDNSPLHF.

The chain recombines TRBV20-1 with TRBJ2-1, with TRBD2 identical over 12 bases. Trimming took 6 bases from V and 1 from J; bases not matched to a gene: 7. The CDR3 is 16 residues long. Per germline, CDR1 DFQATT and CDR2 SNEGSKA (reference sequence). The CDR3 nucleotides are TGCAGTGCCACGACTAGCGGGAGAAGTTCCTACAATGAGCAGTTCTTC. It is translated as CSATTSGRSSYNEQFF.

This clonotype came up a few times. The J gene is TRBJ2-7, the V gene TRBV12-3 or TRBV12-4; TRBD1 matches 11 bases. V was pared by 5 bases and J by 4 bases, with 13 bases of the junction left unmatched. The CDR3 is made up of 17 amino acids. The CDR3 coding sequence is TGTGCCAGCAGTCAAATTGGACAGGGGGCAAAGGTATACGAGCAGTACTTC. Translating it yields CASSQIGQGAKVYEQYF.

The table lists this clonotype with many counts. The V call is TRBV29-1, the J call TRBJ2-1, with a tentative D call TRBD1 (6 bases). This CDR3 region has 13 residues. Trimming took off 3 bases at V and 5 bases at J, with 11 bases between the two ends. CDR1 SQVTM and CDR2 ANQGSEA come from the germline V gene. CDR3 sequence reads: CSVDRTANNEQFF. The DNA of the CDR3 is TGCAGCGTTGATAGGACAGCAAACAATGAGCAGTTCTTC.

In this sample, this clonotype turned up many times. The chain has TRBV4-3 and TRBJ2-3; 9 nucleotides align to TRBD2. V was pared by 0 bases and J by 5 bases, with 9 bases of the junction left unmatched. The germline V gene encodes CDR1 LGHNA and CDR2 YSLEER. The CDR3 totals 17 residues. The CDR3 loop is CASSQDIAGAGGDTQYF. The CDR3 DNA reads TGCGCCAGCAGCCAAGATATAGCGGGAGCCGGCGGAGATACGCAGTATTTT.

In this sample, this clonotype turned up a few times. The V call is TRBV6-1, the J call TRBJ2-7; the D gene is possibly TRBD1 (5 bases). Germline lookup yields CDR1 MNHNS and CDR2 SASEGT. Trimming removed 6 bases from V and 3 bases from J, with 15 bases in between. The length of the CDR3 is 14 residues. CDR3: CASSPAGSGYEQYF. CDR3 DNA: TGTGCCAGCAGCCCCGCAGGGTCCGGCTACGAGCAGTACTTC.

In its sample, this clonotype was seen many times. The chain recombines TRBV29-1 with TRBJ2-1, with TRBD1 as a possible D gene (5 bases). The ends were cut back, 7 bases at V and 8 bases at J, with 12 bases in the middle. This CDR3 is built from 11 residues. The germline gives CDR1 SQVTM, CDR2 ANQGSEA. The CDR3 reads CSADRSYEQFF. As DNA, the CDR3 is TGCAGCGCCGACAGATCATATGAGCAGTTCTTC.

The rearrangement joins TRBV12-3 or TRBV12-4 to TRBJ2-1, with D tentatively TRBD2 (6 bases). The CDR3 is made up of 14 amino acids. V lost 8 bases to trimming and J lost 0 bases, with 11 bases between them. The CDR3 DNA reads as TGTGCCAGCCTATTCGGGGGCTCCTACAATGAGCAGTTCTTC. Protein: CASLFGGSYNEQFF.

At least ten counts were recorded for this clonotype. The chain links TRBV5-1 to TRBJ2-3; 8 nucleotides match TRBD2. The CDR3 sequence is 16 residues long. Unmatched junction bases numbered 7, after V lost 0 bases and J lost 4 bases. Germline V gene data show CDR1 as SGHRS and CDR2 as YFSETQ. The CDR3 coding sequence is TGCGCCAGCAGCTTGGCCTTTAGCGGGATGGCAGATACGCAGTATTTT. Translating gives CASSLAFSGMADTQYF.

This rearrangement joins TRBV20-1 to TRBJ2-3, with 8 bases lining up with TRBD2. CDR1 DFQATT and CDR2 SNEGSKA come from the germline V gene (reference sequence). CDR3 length equals 15 residues. The V gene end was trimmed by 3 bases and the J gene end by 2 bases; junction bases not matched to a gene: 7. CDR3: CSASMLAGNTDTQYF. The CDR3 DNA follows: TGCAGTGCTAGCATGCTAGCGGGTAACACAGATACGCAGTATTTT.

This clonotype occurred many times. CDR3 in amino acids: CASSRTGGNGEQYF. The CDR3 coding sequence is TGCGCCAGCAGTCGAACAGGGGGGAACGGCGAGCAGTACTTC. The rearrangement joins TRBV5-1 to TRBJ2-7, with TRBD1 matching 8 bases. Germline lookup yields CDR1 SGHRS and CDR2 YFSETQ. The CDR3 has 14 residues. Germline trimming cut 5 bases from V and 6 bases from J; bases unmatched to any gene: 10.

The sample holds many counts of this clonotype. V is TRBV6-5 and J is TRBJ1-6, with TRBD1 identical over 7 bases. CDR1 and CDR2 from the germline V gene are MNHEY and SVGAGI. The junction had 9 bases not matched to a gene; V was cut back by 4 bases and J by 9 bases. This CDR3 region has 15 residues. CDR3 DNA sequence: TGTGCCAGCAGTTCCACTGGACAGGAGAGTTCACCCCTCCACTTT. Translation: CASSSTGQESSPLHF.

In its sample, this clonotype was seen many times. The chain combines TRBV20-1 with TRBJ1-2; maybe TRBD1 (5 bases). The CDR3 extends over 16 amino acids. V gave up 1 base and J gave up 0 bases, with 15 bases separating them. Germline V gene sequence: CDR1 DFQATT, CDR2 SNEGSKA (reference sequence). CDR3 in amino acids: CSARVGQGLPNYGYTF. As DNA, the CDR3 is TGCAGTGCTAGAGTCGGGCAGGGCCTTCCTAACTATGGCTACACCTTC.